The entry below describes one T cell receptor (beta chain). As yet, its antigen is unknown. The V gene lost 1 base and the J gene lost 4 bases, with 13 bases spanning the gap. Germline assignment: CDR1 SGHVS and CDR2 FQNEAQ. The CDR3 loop spans 15 amino acids. The sample belongs to a study of cytomegalovirus exposure and HLA in healthy donors. About the study: Caucasian-associated ancestry cluster membership applied to approximately 84% of approximately 400 genotyped donors. The study, taken as a whole, reports: An analysis done earlier found most TCR beta V segments productive about 87% or about 30% of the time. For presence/absence analyses, sequencing depth was assumed to be roughly uniform across donors.

The primer mix had 60 Vbeta and 13 Jbeta primers. Assay used: immunoSEQ multiplex PCR; TCRdb lists only in-frame clones, some missing. The sample yields about 100,000 clones, under 85% seen once. This chain links TRBV7-8 with TRBJ2-5, with a weak D call TRBD2 (5 bases). Input material: PBMCs. The TCR sequence derives from a male donor in good health and CMV-seronegative. The CDR3 loop is CASSLERLGGETQYF. In DNA form, the CDR3 reads TGTGCCAGCAGCTTAGAGCGGTTGGGTGGAGAGACCCAGTACTTC.